Presented here are 20 T cell receptor beta chains from one specimen sequenced in a study of blood T cell repertoires in COVID-19. This table comes from immunoSEQ multiplex PCR, and its TCRdb copy is limited to in-frame clones, with some not included. The sample holds fewer than 500,000 clones, more than 80% seen once. Sequenced sample: PBMCs or T cells enriched from blood (not recorded which). The receptors derive from a man aged 25 to 40 who had recovered from COVID-19.

The chain couples TRBV28 to TRBJ1-2; a possible D gene is TRBD1 (5 bases). In germline, CDR1 is MDHEN, CDR2 SYDVKM. CDR3 length: 18 amino acids. V lost 6 bases and J 1 base, leaving 24 bases between the germline ends. The CDR3 DNA sequence: TGTGCCAGCAGAGCTACCGGGGGAAGCGACCACCATAACTATGGCTACACCTTC. Protein sequence: CASRATGGSDHHNYGYTF.

The V gene is TRBV11-2, the J gene TRBJ2-7; weak D call: TRBD2 (6 bases). The CDR3 has 15 residues. Germline V CDR1 and CDR2: SGHAT, FQNNGV. Trimming took 0 bases from V and 5 from J, leaving 14 bases between them. CDR3 loop: CASSLEREVYDEQYF. CDR3 nucleotides: TGTGCCAGCAGCTTAGAGCGGGAAGTATATGACGAGCAGTACTTC.

The rearrangement joins TRBV9 to TRBJ2-5; 7 bases agree with TRBD2. The CDR3 extends over 17 amino acids. J gave up 0 bases and V 3 bases, and 11 bases lay outside the gene matches. The germline V gene encodes CDR1 SGDLS and CDR2 YYNGEE. The CDR3 region is CASSAGGGAGYQETQYF. The CDR3 DNA reads TGTGCCAGCAGCGCCGGGGGAGGGGCGGGGTACCAAGAGACCCAGTACTTC.

This clone was recorded only once. The chain has TRBV6-5 and TRBJ2-7, with a weak D call TRBD1 (5 bases). Germline CDR1 and CDR2: MNHEY and SVGAGI. The V and J ends lost 5 bases and 5 bases respectively, with 13 bases between them. The CDR3 is 13 amino acids. The CDR3 DNA sequence: TGTGCCAGCAGTAACATCCAGGGTCACGAGCAGTACTTC. Its translation: CASSNIQGHEQYF.

The gene calls are TRBV9 and TRBJ2-4; the D gene is possibly TRBD2 (5 bases). CDR1 is SGDLS, CDR2 YYNGEE, per germline. The CDR3 loop spans 14 amino acids. Trimming left V 0 bases short and J 8 bases short, with 12 bases between. The CDR3, as DNA: TGTGCCAGCAGCGTAGGAGGACTCGTGGACATTCAGTACTTC. Its protein product is CASSVGGLVDIQYF.

The chain recombines TRBV4-1 with TRBJ2-7; D is perhaps TRBD1 (5 bases). With 0 bases removed from V and 0 bases from J, the gap between germline ends came to 12 bases. Germline CDR1 is MGHRA and CDR2 is YSYEKL. The CDR3 extends over 16 amino acids. CDR3 in amino acids: CASSQDRWGYSYEQYF. CDR3 sequence (DNA): TGCGCCAGCAGCCAAGATCGGTGGGGCTACTCCTACGAGCAGTACTTC.

The chain has TRBV30 and TRBJ1-6, with D perhaps TRBD1 (5 bases). The V and J ends lost 2 bases and 7 bases respectively, with 9 bases between them. Germline V lookup: CDR1 GTSNPN, CDR2 SVGIG (reference sequence). The CDR3 runs 13 residues. Here the CDR3 DNA reads TGTGCCTGGAGTTCAGGGCCGAATTCACCCCTCCACTTT. Amino acid sequence: CAWSSGPNSPLHF.

This sequence joins TRBV11-2 and TRBJ2-1; D gene ambiguous. This CDR3 is 15 amino acids long. V dropped 0 bases and J dropped 11 bases, with 17 bases sitting between them. Germline V gives CDR1 SGHAT, CDR2 FQNNGV. This CDR3 reads CASSLDEVRVRKQFF. The CDR3, as DNA: TGTGCCAGCAGCTTAGATGAGGTTAGAGTACGTAAGCAGTTCTTC.

The V and J genes are TRBV18 and TRBJ1-2; D not certain. Between the trimmed V and J ends, which lost 5 bases and 0 bases, there was a span of 13 bases. CDR3 length equals 15 residues. Germline CDR1 is KGHSH and CDR2 is LQKENI. The CDR3 loop is CASSAGGRTNYGYTF. The DNA for the CDR3 is TGTGCCAGCTCAGCTGGAGGTCGGACTAACTATGGCTACACCTTC. Variable domain in full (rest from reference TRBV18 and TRBJ1-2): NAGVMQNPRHLVRRRGQEARLRCSPMKGHSHVYWYRQLPEEGLKFMVYLQKENIIDESGMPKERFSAEFPKEGPSILRIQQVVRGDSAAYFCASSAGGRTNYGYTFGSGTRLTVV.

V usage is TRBV6-5 and J usage is TRBJ2-5; 9 positions agree with TRBD1. The germline V gene encodes CDR1 MNHEY and CDR2 SVGAGI. V shed 6 bases and J 2 bases; nucleotides not matched to a gene: 4. This CDR3 is 14 amino acids long. CDR3 sequence (DNA): TGTGCCAGCAGATCAGGACAGGGGCAAGAGACCCAGTACTTC. This sequence encodes CASRSGQGQETQYF.

This chain connects TRBV27 to TRBJ2-7, with a tentative D call TRBD1 (6 bases). V lost 6 bases to trimming and J lost 0 bases, with 12 bases between them. The CDR3 totals 14 residues. Germline V gene sequence: CDR1 MNHEY, CDR2 SMNVEV (reference sequence). The CDR3 sequence: CASSPGDGSYEQYF. The CDR3 DNA sequence: TGTGCCAGCAGCCCAGGGGACGGCTCCTACGAGCAGTACTTC.

The chain employs TRBV7-9 and TRBJ1-2; 7 bases align to TRBD1. The CDR3 is made up of 14 amino acids. Germline lookup yields CDR1 SEHNR and CDR2 FQNEAQ (reference sequence). After removal of 6 bases from V and 5 bases from J, the junction contained 9 bases not matched to a gene. CDR3 sequence: CASSYTGTVYGYTF. CDR3 DNA: TGTGCCAGCAGTTATACCGGGACAGTTTATGGCTACACCTTC.

The chain joins TRBV5-5 to TRBJ2-1, with TRBD2 identical over 7 bases. Germline-derived CDR1 and CDR2 are SGHKS and YYEKEE (reference sequence). This CDR3 is built from 13 residues. After removal of 0 bases from V and 13 bases from J, the junction contained 7 bases not matched to a gene. CDR3 protein: CASSLEAGANQFF. Written as DNA, the CDR3 is TGTGCCAGCAGCTTGGAGGCGGGAGCCAACCAGTTCTTC.

This chain connects TRBV7-9 to TRBJ2-7, with a weak D call TRBD1 (5 bases). Trimming took off 1 base at V and 1 base at J, with 8 bases between the two ends. The CDR3 contains 14 residues. Looked up from germline, CDR1 is SEHNR and CDR2 is FQNEAQ (reference sequence). CDR3 protein: CASSLGGASYEQYF. CDR3 bases: TGTGCCAGCAGCTTAGGGGGCGCGTCCTACGAGCAGTACTTC.

The gene calls are TRBV7-3 and TRBJ2-6, with 9 nucleotides matching TRBD1. V lost 11 bases, J lost 2 bases, and 13 bases stayed unmatched. Germline CDR1 reads SGHTA; CDR2 reads FQGTGA. This CDR3 has 17 amino acids. The CDR3 spells CASGPTGGGPGANVLTF. The CDR3 DNA follows: TGTGCCTCGGGCCCGACAGGGGGTGGGCCTGGGGCCAACGTCCTGACTTTC.

The chain links TRBV19 to TRBJ1-2; TRBD1 matches 8 bases. Germline V lookup: CDR1 LNHDA, CDR2 SQIVND (reference sequence). The CDR3 has 13 residues. Trimming at V came to 4 bases and at J to 5 bases, leaving 3 bases not matched to a gene. The CDR3 spells CASSKDREYGYTF. The CDR3 bases are TGTGCCAGTAGTAAGGACAGGGAGTATGGCTACACCTTC.

In nucleotides, the CDR3 is TGCGCCAGCAGCCTAGCGGGAGTCGGGGAGCTGTTTTTT. Encoded protein: CASSLAGVGELFF. V and J are TRBV5-1 and TRBJ2-2, with 10 positions matching TRBD2. The junction had 1 base not matched to a gene; V was cut back by 4 bases and J by 7 bases. The CDR3 spans 13 residues. CDR1 is SGHRS, CDR2 YFSETQ, per germline.

This clone was recorded a few times. The sample has other DNA sequences that encode this CDR3 too. The rearrangement uses TRBV28 and TRBJ1-5; D remains ambiguous. Trimming removed 6 bases from V and 0 bases from J, with 6 bases in between. The CDR3 length is 13 residues. The germline CDR1 and CDR2 sequences are MDHEN and SYDVKM. CDR3 bases: TGTGCCAGCAGGCGAGATAGCAATCAGCCCCAGCATTTT. Encoded protein: CASRRDSNQPQHF.

This sequence joins TRBV30 and TRBJ2-1, with D unresolved. The germline V gene encodes CDR1 GTSNPN and CDR2 SVGIG (reference sequence). The CDR3 spans 13 residues. The CDR3: CASTLSSYNEQFF. CDR3 nucleotide sequence: TGTGCTTCCACTCTGAGCTCCTACAATGAGCAGTTCTTC.

The gene calls are TRBV28 and TRBJ2-5; 14 nucleotides match TRBD2. V trimming: 5 bases; J trimming: 4 bases; junction bases outside the gene matches: 6. The CDR3 runs 16 residues. CDR1 and CDR2 (germline): MDHEN, SYDVKM. The CDR3 nucleotides read TGTGCCAGCAGTGCAGCCGGGACTAGCGGGAGAGAGACCCAGTACTTC. It specifies CASSAAGTSGRETQYF.